The next 32 T cell receptor beta chains were all read from a single sample in a study of human T cells and chemical hapten exposure. TCRdb passed the RACE reads through MiXCR, listing each CDR3 protein once. The data show 190,000 or so distinct CDR3 sequences, approximately 26% seen once. Time point given: patch test 3, about 24 weeks after DPC sensitization. As for treatment: therapeutic diphenylcyclopropenone sensitization with weekly scalp DPC. The input for sequencing was whole blood, taken in connection with sensitization to the hapten diphenylcyclopropenone (DPC). All receptors derive from a woman aged 40 to 55 with alopecia areata. Some clones in this sample may be carry-over from other donors' samples.

The chain couples TRBV7-8 to TRBJ1-6; D is unresolved. CDR1 SGHVS and CDR2 FQNEAQ come from the germline V gene. The CDR3 spans 14 residues. Trimming cost V 6 bases and J 9 bases, with 15 bases left between them. The CDR3: CASSRGVPRSPLHF. CDR3 in DNA: TGTGCCAGCAGTAGAGGTGTGCCACGTTCACCCCTCCACTTT.

V usage is TRBV4-2 and J usage is TRBJ2-7, with 9 positions matching TRBD1. Trimming at V came to 3 bases and at J to 0 bases, leaving 3 bases not matched to a gene. The CDR3 loop spans 15 amino acids. Germline CDR1 LGHNA, CDR2 YNFKEQ. The DNA for the CDR3 is TGTGCCAGCAGCCACCAACAGGGGGCCTCCTACGAGCAGTACTTC. Amino acid sequence: CASSHQQGASYEQYF.

Only a few counts were recorded for this clonotype. This sequence joins TRBV7-9 and TRBJ2-5, with D perhaps assigned TRBD1 or TRBD2 (6 bases each). Per the germline V gene, CDR1 is SEHNR and CDR2 is FQNEAQ (reference sequence). The V end was cut by 5 bases, the J end by 3 bases, with 10 bases between. CDR3 length: 13 amino acids. The CDR3 DNA is TGTGCCAGCAGCCGGAGGGGGAAAGAGACCCAGTACTTC. This translates into CASSRRGKETQYF.

This chain joins TRBV4-3 and TRBJ2-1; 12 nucleotides line up with TRBD2. The V and J ends lost 4 bases and 9 bases, in that order; junction bases with no gene match: 13. Germline V gene lookup returns CDR1 LGHNA and CDR2 YSLEER. The CDR3 has 17 residues. CDR3 loop: CASSRALGLAGGSEQFF. The CDR3 DNA is TGCGCCAGCAGCCGCGCCCTTGGCCTAGCGGGGGGGAGTGAGCAGTTCTTC.

This clonotype came up a few times. This sequence joins TRBV5-1 and TRBJ2-7; 9 positions agree with TRBD1. Germline V gene lookup returns CDR1 SGHRS and CDR2 YFSETQ. V was clipped by 4 bases and J by 5 bases; unmatched bases: 10. The CDR3 length is 15 residues. The CDR3 loop is CASSPQGQGSDEQYF. CDR3 nucleotides: TGCGCCAGCAGCCCCCAGGGACAGGGTAGCGACGAGCAGTACTTC.

This clonotype was observed a few times. This chain connects TRBV18 to TRBJ2-5; 10 bases are shared with TRBD1. This CDR3 is 16 amino acids long. The germline gives CDR1 KGHSH, CDR2 LQKENI. The ends lost 1 base at V and 2 bases at J; junction bases unmatched: 4. Here the CDR3 DNA reads TGTGCCAGCTCACCACTAGACAGGGGGCGTCAAGAGACCCAGTACTTC. Amino acids: CASSPLDRGRQETQYF.

The chain employs TRBV29-1 and TRBJ1-6; no firm D call. The CDR3 covers 13 residues. In germline, CDR1 is SQVTM, CDR2 ANQGSEA. V lost 4 bases to trimming and J lost 9 bases, with 13 bases between them. CDR3 sequence reads: CSVAGNAGSPLHF. The CDR3 region has the DNA TGCAGCGTTGCCGGGAACGCCGGTTCACCCCTCCACTTT.

This chain connects TRBV25-1 to TRBJ2-7; D could derive from TRBD1 or TRBD2 (6 bases each). The CDR3 consists of 16 residues. Germline assignment: CDR1 MGHDK and CDR2 SYGVNS. V was trimmed by 5 bases and J by 1 base, leaving 18 bases between them. DNA of the CDR3: TGTGCCAGCAGTCCAAACCGAGGGGGAGGTTCCTACGAGCAGTACTTC. Encoded protein: CASSPNRGGGSYEQYF.

This rearrangement joins TRBV6-2 or TRBV6-3 to TRBJ2-5, with TRBD2 as a possible D gene (5 bases). V lost 4 bases, J lost 4 bases, and 10 bases lay in between. Germline assignment: CDR1 MNHEY and CDR2 SVGEGT. There are 13 residues in the CDR3. CDR3 nucleotide sequence: TGTGCCAGCAGTTCGGCGGAGGTAGAGACCCAGTACTTC. Its translation is CASSSAEVETQYF.

This sequence joins TRBV25-1 and TRBJ2-5, with TRBD1 as a possible D gene (6 bases). CDR1 is MGHDK and CDR2 is SYGVNS in the germline V gene. The length of the CDR3 is 14 residues. The V gene lost 1 base and the J gene lost 7 bases, with 13 bases spanning the gap. CDR3 in amino acids: CASSESDSRGTQYF. The CDR3 DNA is TGTGCCAGCAGTGAATCGGACAGCCGGGGGACCCAGTACTTC.

The chain combines TRBV20-1 with TRBJ2-3; 9 bases are a match to TRBD1. V lost 6 bases and J lost 1; bases outside the gene matches: 5. There are 14 residues in the CDR3. Looked up from germline, CDR1 is DFQATT and CDR2 is SNEGSKA (reference sequence). The CDR3 DNA follows: TGCAGTGCCCAGGACAGGGGTCGCACAGATACGCAGTATTTT. This encodes CSAQDRGRTDTQYF.

The genes are TRBV29-1 and TRBJ2-7; 10 bases are shared with TRBD1. CDR3 length: 14 residues. V shed 7 bases and J 1 base; nucleotides not matched to a gene: 7. Germline CDR1 is SQVTM and CDR2 is ANQGSEA. CDR3 loop: CSAVPGQGSYEQYF. CDR3 coding DNA: TGCAGCGCCGTACCGGGACAGGGGTCCTACGAGCAGTACTTC.

V usage is TRBV4-2 and J usage is TRBJ2-3; D tentatively reads TRBD1 or TRBD2 (5 bases each). Germline V CDR1 and CDR2: LGHNA, YNFKEQ. Trimming removed 0 bases at V and 4 bases at J, with 8 bases between. The length of the CDR3 is 14 residues. CDR3 DNA sequence: TGTGCCAGCAGCCAAGATCGGGGACCAGATACGCAGTATTTT. It encodes CASSQDRGPDTQYF.

V usage is TRBV24-1 and J usage is TRBJ2-1; no definite D call. CDR1 is KGHDR and CDR2 is SFDVKD in the germline V gene. Between the trimmed V and J ends, which lost 4 bases and 3 bases, there was a span of 9 bases. The CDR3 runs to 14 residues. In DNA, the CDR3 is TGTGCCACCAGTGACAAGGAATTCTACAATGAGCAGTTCTTC. Translated, it gives CATSDKEFYNEQFF.

This clonotype was seen a few times. The CDR3 protein is CSAPPAGGPNTGELFF. CDR3 DNA sequence: TGCAGTGCCCCCCCAGCGGGAGGGCCGAACACCGGGGAGCTGTTTTTT. The gene calls are TRBV20-1 and TRBJ2-2; 10 bases match TRBD2. Germline CDR1 DFQATT, CDR2 SNEGSKA (reference sequence). CDR3 length equals 16 residues. The V gene end was trimmed by 6 bases and the J gene end by 0 bases; junction bases not matched to a gene: 7.

Regarding this clonotype: The germline gene is not matched at one end of the junction; a read error may be the cause. The chain links TRBV6-5 to TRBJ1-6; TRBD1 aligns across 11 bases. The germline CDR1 and CDR2 sequences are MNHEY and SVGAGI. This CDR3 is 15 amino acids long. The DNA for the CDR3 is TGTGCCGGCAGTCCGGGACAGGGGGGCAATTCACCCCTCCACTTT. Its protein is CAGSPGQGGNSPLHF.

The J gene is TRBJ1-1, the V gene TRBV4-2, with D maybe TRBD1 (6 bases). Trimming removed 0 bases at V and 7 bases at J, with 12 bases between. CDR3 length: 14 residues. Germline CDR1 LGHNA, CDR2 YNFKEQ. The CDR3 loop is CASSQDLKDSEAFF. The CDR3 DNA sequence: TGTGCCAGCAGCCAAGATCTGAAGGACAGTGAAGCTTTCTTT.

The chain links TRBV15 to TRBJ2-1, with D unclear. The CDR3 is 15 residues long. The V gene's germline CDR1 is LNHNV and CDR2 YYDKDF (reference sequence). Trimming shortened V by 8 bases and J by 4 bases, and 18 bases separated the two germline ends. Here the CDR3 reads CATSIFLEPYNEQFF. The DNA of the CDR3 is TGTGCCACCTCTATTTTTCTTGAGCCTTACAATGAGCAGTTCTTC.

This clonotype has more than one count but fewer than ten. The J gene is TRBJ1-5, the V gene TRBV28; TRBD1 matches at 9 bases. The CDR3 is made up of 18 amino acids. Germline values: CDR1 MDHEN, CDR2 SYDVKM. The J segment lost 3 bases and the V segment lost 5 bases, leaving 14 bases of the junction unmatched. The CDR3 DNA sequence: TGTGCCAGCAGTATGCTGGCCGTGACAGGGGGAGTCAATCAGCCCCAGCATTTT. This sequence encodes CASSMLAVTGGVNQPQHF.

This clonotype was found a few times. V gene TRBV20-1 combines with J gene TRBJ2-1; 10 bases are shared with TRBD2. V shed 0 bases and J 4 bases; nucleotides not matched to a gene: 9. The CDR3 is 17 residues long. CDR1 is DFQATT and CDR2 is SNEGSKA in the germline V gene (reference sequence). The CDR3 reads CSARDPSGRAAYNEQFF. CDR3 coding DNA: TGCAGTGCTAGAGATCCCAGCGGGAGGGCCGCATACAATGAGCAGTTCTTC.

The sample holds a few counts of this clonotype. The rearrangement joins TRBV7-2 to TRBJ2-5, with unresolved D. CDR1 and CDR2 from the germline V gene are SGHTA and FQGNSA. V lost 5 bases, J lost 2 bases, and 12 bases lay in between. The CDR3 is 14 amino acids. CDR3 nucleotide sequence: TGTGCCAGCAGCCGTGATTACCTTCAAGAGACCCAGTACTTC. It specifies CASSRDYLQETQYF.

This clonotype was seen only a few times. V and J are TRBV7-9 and TRBJ1-2; D remains ambiguous. V was trimmed by 3 bases and J by 9 bases, leaving 17 bases between them. The CDR3 covers 14 residues. Germline V lookup: CDR1 SEHNR, CDR2 FQNEAQ (reference sequence). The CDR3 reads CASSLPSDGVRYTF. The CDR3 DNA reads TGTGCCAGCAGCTTGCCCTCGGACGGCGTTCGCTACACCTTC.

This clonotype has just a few counts. This chain links TRBV7-9 with TRBJ2-7; the D is unclear. The germline V gene has CDR1 SEHNR and CDR2 FQNEAQ (reference sequence). The CDR3 has 13 amino acids. The germline V and J ends were trimmed by 1 base and 0 bases, with 4 bases remaining between them. The CDR3: CASSLVSSYEQYF. The CDR3 DNA is TGTGCCAGCAGCTTAGTTAGCTCCTACGAGCAGTACTTC.

V and J are TRBV7-2 and TRBJ2-7; TRBD2 might be the D (5 bases). This CDR3 contains 15 residues. V was pared by 1 base and J by 0 bases, with 10 bases between. CDR1 and CDR2 from the germline V gene are SGHTA and FQGNSA. CDR3 sequence (DNA): TGTGCCAGCAGCTTAGGAGAGCGGAGCTCCTACGAGCAGTACTTC. Its protein is CASSLGERSSYEQYF.

The chain employs TRBV29-1 and TRBJ2-7, with 9 bases matching TRBD2. The V and J ends lost 7 bases and 5 bases, in that order; junction bases with no gene match: 9. The CDR3 is 13 residues long. Germline V gene sequence: CDR1 SQVTM, CDR2 ANQGSEA. The CDR3 DNA sequence: TGCAGCGGCGATCTAGCGGGAAATAACGAGCAGTACTTC. Its protein product is CSGDLAGNNEQYF.

This clonotype was picked up a small number of times. The rearrangement uses TRBV10-3 and TRBJ1-5, with 9 bases lining up with TRBD1. Germline V CDR1 and CDR2: ENHRY, SYGVKD. This CDR3 contains 14 residues. The J segment lost 7 bases and the V segment lost 4 bases, leaving 5 bases of the junction unmatched. The DNA of the CDR3 is TGTGCCATCAGTGCAACAGGGGGCGGGCAGCCCCAGCATTTT. Residues: CAISATGGGQPQHF.

V and J are TRBV20-1 and TRBJ2-5, with 11 bases aligning to TRBD2. The germline CDR1 and CDR2 sequences are DFQATT and SNEGSKA (reference sequence). CDR3 length: 14 residues. The V gene end was trimmed by 6 bases and the J gene end by 4 bases; junction bases not matched to a gene: 7. This CDR3 is CSATGGLAGETQYF. The CDR3 DNA reads as TGCAGTGCCACCGGCGGACTAGCGGGAGAGACCCAGTACTTC.

This clonotype came up a few times. V and J are TRBV28 and TRBJ2-7; tentative D call: TRBD2 (6 bases). The CDR3 has 15 amino acids. CDR1 and CDR2 (germline): MDHEN, SYDVKM. The V end lost 1 base, the J end lost 1 base, and 11 bases lay between the germline ends. The CDR3 sequence: CASSLSGVRSYEQYF. In DNA form, the CDR3 reads TGTGCCAGCAGTTTATCGGGGGTACGGTCCTACGAGCAGTACTTC.

This clonotype has just a few counts. This chain uses TRBV9 with TRBJ2-1, with a possible D match to TRBD2 (6 bases). There are 14 residues in the CDR3. The germline V gene encodes CDR1 SGDLS and CDR2 YYNGEE. The V gene lost 0 bases and the J gene lost 10 bases, with 14 bases spanning the gap. For the CDR3, the DNA is TGTGCCAGCAGCGTAGCGGGGACTGACGGAGAGCAGTTCTTC. It is translated as CASSVAGTDGEQFF.

The rearrangement joins TRBV20-1 to TRBJ2-7; possible D gene TRBD2, 6 bases. The V gene's germline CDR1 is DFQATT and CDR2 SNEGSKA (reference sequence). V was cut by 1 base and J by 3 bases, with 16 bases left in between. CDR3 size: 15 residues. The CDR3: CSARVGLADIYEQYF. The DNA of the CDR3 is TGCAGTGCTAGAGTCGGGTTAGCGGACATCTACGAGCAGTACTTC.

This chain joins TRBV6-5 and TRBJ2-7; TRBD2 aligns across 14 bases. Germline V CDR1 and CDR2: MNHEY, SVGAGI. The CDR3 loop spans 15 amino acids. V lost 7 bases to trimming and J lost 2 bases; unmatched junction nucleotides: 4. This CDR3 reads CASNSGLAGAYEQYF. Here the CDR3 DNA reads TGTGCCAGCAACTCGGGACTAGCGGGAGCCTACGAGCAGTACTTC.

This clonotype was observed a few times. This chain uses TRBV24-1 with TRBJ2-1; the match to TRBD1 covers 9 bases. V shed 3 bases and J 5 bases; nucleotides not matched to a gene: 4. This CDR3 is 15 amino acids long. Germline V gene sequence: CDR1 KGHDR, CDR2 SFDVKD. The CDR3 sequence is CATSDRGQGNNEQFF. Here the CDR3 DNA reads TGTGCCACCAGTGATCGGGGACAGGGCAACAATGAGCAGTTCTTC.